The 7 T cell receptor beta chains below were found in one sample sequenced in a study of T cell changes during pregnancy in multiple sclerosis (dated by TCRdb to the late 2010s). Receptors were amplified or captured by the immunoSEQ multiplex PCR assay. TCRdb re-hosts the immuneACCESS table, in-frame sequences only. Its copies lack some clones; in the studies checked, an unresolved V gene accounts for under half of them, and the cause for the rest is not known. The sample profile shows 20,000 to 25,000 clones; around 81% of them were found once. Of the sample, about a sixth falls within the top ten clones. The specimen comprised CD8+ T cells from peripheral blood mononuclear cells, sampled in the first trimester of pregnancy. These TCRs come from a female donor in good health, enrolled as a control in a pregnancy study.

The chain links TRBV12-5 to TRBJ1-1, with D possibly matching TRBD1 (5 bases). Germline CDR1 is LGHNT and CDR2 is FRNRAP. CDR3 length: 13 amino acids. V lost 7 bases and J 5 bases, leaving 14 bases between the germline ends. Written as DNA, the CDR3 is TGTGCTAGTGCTAAGGGGTTGGGGACTGAAGCTTTCTTT. Protein sequence: CASAKGLGTEAFF.

The chain joins TRBV19 to TRBJ2-7; possible D gene TRBD1, 6 bases. The germline CDR1 and CDR2 sequences are LNHDA and SQIVND (reference sequence). V gave up 2 bases and J gave up 3 bases, with 14 bases separating them. This CDR3 spans 15 amino acids. The CDR3: CASSITLGQIYEQYF. CDR3 bases: TGTGCCAGTAGTATAACTTTGGGACAAATCTACGAGCAGTACTTC.

The CDR3 loop is CAISEGTSGITDTQYF. CDR3 bases: TGTGCCATCAGTGAGGGGACTAGCGGGATAACAGATACGCAGTATTTT. The V call is TRBV10-3, the J call TRBJ2-3, with TRBD2 matching over 13 bases. Germline V gene data show CDR1 as ENHRY and CDR2 as SYGVKD. The CDR3 spans 16 residues. The J segment lost 3 bases and the V segment lost 2 bases, leaving 2 bases of the junction unmatched.

The genes are TRBV9 and TRBJ2-7, with a weak D call TRBD1 (6 bases). V shed 0 bases and J shed 0 bases, with 10 bases lying between them. The CDR3 spans 15 residues. Germline values: CDR1 SGDLS, CDR2 YYNGEE. CDR3 sequence: CASSVGAGVSYEQYF. CDR3 coding DNA: TGTGCCAGCAGCGTAGGGGCAGGGGTCTCCTACGAGCAGTACTTC. Together with reference TRBV9 and TRBJ2-7, the CDR3 gives the full variable domain: DSGVTQTPKHLITATGQRVTLRCSPRSGDLSVYWYQQSLDQGLQFLIQYYNGEERAKGNILERFSAQQFPDLHSELNLSSLELGDSALYFCASSVGAGVSYEQYFGPGTRLTVT.

V usage is TRBV28 and J usage is TRBJ1-5; possible D gene TRBD1, 5 bases. V lost 5 bases and J lost 9, with 11 bases in between. CDR1 is MDHEN, CDR2 SYDVKM, per germline. This CDR3 has 12 residues. CDR3 DNA: TGTGCCAGCAGTCCGCGGGGGTTGCCCCAGCATTTT. It specifies CASSPRGLPQHF.

The chain couples TRBV7-3 to TRBJ2-5, with 7 bases identical to TRBD1. CDR3 length: 16 amino acids. Germline V gives CDR1 SGHTA, CDR2 FQGTGA. With 5 bases clipped from V and 0 bases from J, the junction kept 9 bases outside the gene matches. The CDR3 region is CASSMSGTEYQETQYF. In nucleotides, the CDR3 is TGTGCCAGCAGCATGTCCGGGACAGAGTACCAAGAGACCCAGTACTTC.

This chain links TRBV7-3 with TRBJ1-2, with 7 positions matching TRBD1. After removal of 2 bases from V and 6 bases from J, the junction contained 3 bases not matched to a gene. Germline CDR1 reads SGHTA; CDR2 reads FQGTGA. The CDR3 length is 13 residues. The CDR3 sequence is CASSLDRVDGYTF. For the CDR3, the DNA is TGTGCCAGCAGCTTAGACAGGGTTGATGGCTACACCTTC.